This T cell receptor beta chain was retrieved from a study of T cell repertoires in ileal Crohn's disease. Overall study: About half received postoperative treatment, some ten with thiopurines and 15 to 20 anti-TNF.

The CDR3 has 17 amino acids. Looked up from germline, CDR1 is SNHLY and CDR2 is FYNNEI. V lost 10 bases, J lost 1 base, and 18 bases stayed unmatched. Lamina propria lymphocytes from surgical specimens were isolated on a density gradient before sorting. The table came from immunoSEQ multiplex PCR; TCRdb's copy has only in-frame clones and leaves some out. The sample has 2,000 to 2,500 clones; about 74% are singletons. V gene TRBV2 combines with J gene TRBJ2-7, with 8 bases aligning to TRBD2. The TCR was taken from an adult with Crohn's disease. Some clones in this sample may be carry-over from other donors' samples. The sample was CD8+ T cells from ileum. The CDR3, as DNA: TGTGCCATCTTTAAAACTAGCGGAGAACGTATTTCCTACGAGCAGTACTTC. It codes for CAIFKTSGERISYEQYF.